One and the same sample provided the 32 T cell receptor beta chains below, sequenced in a study of blood T cell repertoires in COVID-19. Method: immunoSEQ multiplex PCR; TCRdb's copy keeps in-frame clones and lacks some. The sample records about 270,000 clones, more than 85% being singletons. The sample taken for sequencing was PBMCs or T cells enriched from blood (not recorded which). The receptors originated from a man aged 35-49 years who had been exposed to COVID-19.

This clone was detected once. The V call is TRBV19, the J call TRBJ1-1; 12 nucleotides line up with TRBD1. This CDR3 has 16 amino acids. Losses at the gene ends were 4 bases for V and 1 base for J; bases not matched to a gene: 4. Germline-derived CDR1 and CDR2 are LNHDA and SQIVND (reference sequence). Here the CDR3 reads CASSRGQGAPNTEAFF. CDR3 in DNA: TGTGCCAGTAGTAGGGGACAGGGGGCACCGAACACTGAAGCTTTCTTT. Drawing the rest from reference TRBV19 and TRBJ1-1, the complete variable domain is DGGITQSPKYLFRKEGQNVTLSCEQNLNHDAMYWYRQDPGQGLRLIYYSQIVNDFQKGDIAEGYSVSREKKESFPLTVTSAQKNPTAFYLCASSRGQGAPNTEAFFGQGTRLTVV.

V is TRBV12-3 or TRBV12-4 and J is TRBJ2-7; D is undetermined. The length of the CDR3 is 12 residues. Trimming pared 1 base from V and 6 bases from J, leaving 7 bases between. The CDR3: CASSLGHREQYF. In DNA, the CDR3 is TGTGCCAGCAGTTTAGGGCACCGCGAGCAGTACTTC.

This sequence joins TRBV9 and TRBJ2-2; 10 nucleotides line up with TRBD2. The CDR3 has 16 amino acids. Trimming at V came to 3 bases and at J to 7 bases, leaving 9 bases not matched to a gene. CDR1 and CDR2 from the germline V gene are SGDLS and YYNGEE. The CDR3 here is CASSAVASGSGGELFF. The DNA of the CDR3 is TGTGCCAGCAGCGCGGTCGCTAGCGGGAGTGGCGGGGAGCTGTTTTTT.

The rearrangement joins TRBV6-2 or TRBV6-3 to TRBJ1-1; D gene uncertain. Trimming left V 2 bases short and J 4 bases short, with 8 bases between. The CDR3 runs 13 residues. The germline gives CDR1 MNHEY, CDR2 SVGEGT. The CDR3 DNA follows: TGTGCCAGCAGTTACACACGAGGCACTGAAGCTTTCTTT. Translating gives CASSYTRGTEAFF.

The V call is TRBV28, the J call TRBJ1-1; 8 nucleotides line up with TRBD1. The CDR3 totals 13 residues. Germline CDR1 MDHEN, CDR2 SYDVKM. J lost 4 bases, V lost 5 bases, and 3 bases had no gene match. For the CDR3, the DNA is TGTGCCAGCAGTCCGACAGGGGCCACTGAAGCTTTCTTT. Amino acid sequence: CASSPTGATEAFF.

As to this clone: This same CDR3 is encoded by further DNA sequences in the sample. This chain joins TRBV30 and TRBJ1-5, with 8 bases aligning to TRBD1. After removal of 2 bases from V and 2 bases from J, the junction contained 2 bases not matched to a gene. Germline CDR1 GTSNPN, CDR2 SVGIG (reference sequence). The CDR3 contains 14 residues. CDR3 protein: CAWSLGQGNQPQHF. The CDR3 nucleotides are TGTGCCTGGAGTTTGGGACAGGGCAATCAGCCCCAGCATTTT.

This rearrangement joins TRBV30 to TRBJ1-1; D not certain. This CDR3 is 13 amino acids long. CDR1 is GTSNPN and CDR2 is SVGIG in the germline V gene (reference sequence). Trimming left V 5 bases short and J 4 bases short, with 14 bases between. The CDR3 nucleotides read TGTGCCTGGTGTGGCAGTTATGGCACTGAAGCTTTCTTT. Translating it yields CAWCGSYGTEAFF.

The chain employs TRBV5-4 and TRBJ2-3; tentative D call: TRBD1 (6 bases). Per germline, CDR1 SGHNT and CDR2 YYREEE (reference sequence). This CDR3 comprises 15 residues. The ends were cut back, 0 bases at V and 0 bases at J, with 8 bases in the middle. The CDR3 DNA reads as TGTGCCAGCAGCTTGGGGGGGCCAAGCACAGATACGCAGTATTTT. This gives the protein CASSLGGPSTDTQYF.

In this sample, this clone turned up once. V gene TRBV3-1 (or the pseudogene TRBV3-2) combines with J gene TRBJ2-1; 14 bases are shared with TRBD2. The CDR3 runs to 17 residues. In germline, CDR1 is LGHDT, CDR2 YNNKEL (reference sequence). The J segment lost 8 bases and the V segment lost 3 bases, leaving 9 bases of the junction unmatched. The CDR3 protein is CASSQNPTSGRADEQFF. As DNA, the CDR3 is TGTGCCAGCAGCCAGAACCCGACTAGCGGGAGGGCCGATGAGCAGTTCTTC.

CDR3 sequence reads: CASTGMIGTSPTSYNEQFF. The CDR3 DNA follows: TGTGCCAGTACCGGGATGATCGGGACTAGCCCGACTTCCTACAATGAGCAGTTCTTC. The genes are TRBV19 and TRBJ2-1, with 9 bases lining up with TRBD2. The germline CDR1 and CDR2 sequences are LNHDA and SQIVND (reference sequence). V shed 7 bases and J 1 base; nucleotides not matched to a gene: 17. The CDR3 totals 19 residues.

The chain couples TRBV18 to TRBJ1-5; D uncertain. Trimming stripped 6 bases from V and 5 bases from J, with 17 bases between. CDR3 length: 15 amino acids. CDR1 is KGHSH, CDR2 LQKENI, per germline. The CDR3 nucleotides are TGTGCCAGCTCGAGTAGCAGAGTTAGGTATCAGCCCCAGCATTTT. This sequence encodes CASSSSRVRYQPQHF.

The chain links TRBV7-8 to TRBJ1-1; D remains unclear. V was trimmed by 3 bases and J by 1 base, leaving 6 bases between them. Germline CDR1 SGHVS, CDR2 FQNEAQ. The CDR3 consists of 13 residues. CDR3 DNA: TGTGCCAGCAGCTTCCAGTGGAACACTGAAGCTTTCTTT. Its translation is CASSFQWNTEAFF. Based on the CDR3 plus reference TRBV7-8 and TRBJ1-1, the full variable domain is GAGVSQSPRYKVAKRGQDVALRCDPISGHVSLFWYQQALGQGPEFLTYFQNEAQLDKSGLPSDRFFAERPEGSVSTLKIQRTQQEDSAVYLCASSFQWNTEAFFGQGTRLTVV.

The chain is built from TRBV2 and TRBJ2-3; D unresolved. V shed 3 bases and J shed 0 bases, with 16 bases lying between them. This CDR3 is 17 amino acids long. Germline V lookup: CDR1 SNHLY, CDR2 FYNNEI. CDR3 sequence: CASSDSTEEISTDTQYF. As DNA, the CDR3 is TGTGCCAGCAGTGACTCAACTGAGGAGATTAGCACAGATACGCAGTATTTT.

This clone appeared a single time. The chain uses TRBV28 and TRBJ1-2, with D perhaps TRBD1 (6 bases). CDR1 and CDR2 (germline): MDHEN, SYDVKM. V dropped 7 bases and J dropped 2 bases, with 23 bases sitting between them. The CDR3 is 17 residues long. The CDR3 DNA reads TGTGCCAGCAACGTCGGGTCCAGGGGTACTCTAAACTATGGCTACACCTTC. This codes for CASNVGSRGTLNYGYTF.

The gene calls are TRBV7-2 and TRBJ1-5, with D perhaps TRBD1 (5 bases). Trimming removed 2 bases from V and 2 bases from J, with 10 bases in between. This CDR3 has 15 amino acids. CDR1 and CDR2 (germline): SGHTA, FQGNSA. This CDR3 reads CASSLSRGGNQPQHF. DNA for the CDR3: TGTGCCAGCAGCTTATCTCGGGGGGGCAATCAGCCCCAGCATTTT.

As concerns this clone: The junction departs from the called germline gene at one end, perhaps through a read error. V and J are TRBV5-1 and TRBJ2-4; TRBD1 might be the D (6 bases). This CDR3 comprises 13 residues. Per germline, CDR1 SGHRS and CDR2 YFSETQ. CDR3 in amino acids: CASSLDLAGAPCF. The CDR3 region has the DNA TGCGCCAGCAGCTTGGATCTGGCAGGGGCCCCATGCTTC.

The rearrangement joins TRBV15 to TRBJ2-2; D is perhaps TRBD1 (6 bases). The V end was cut by 0 bases, the J end by 0 bases, with 20 bases between. The CDR3 totals 20 residues. The germline V gene encodes CDR1 LNHNV and CDR2 YYDKDF (reference sequence). The CDR3 loop reads CATSRDRWGPKNTNTGELFF. The CDR3 DNA reads as TGTGCCACCAGCAGAGATAGGTGGGGGCCAAAAAATACGAACACCGGGGAGCTGTTTTTT.

This chain connects TRBV12-5 to TRBJ1-5, with 8 bases matching TRBD1. V gave up 2 bases and J gave up 3 bases; unmatched junction bases: 3. The CDR3 is 15 amino acids. Germline V gives CDR1 LGHNT, CDR2 FRNRAP. The CDR3 is CASGLQQGDNQPQHF. CDR3 nucleotide sequence: TGTGCTAGTGGTTTGCAACAGGGGGACAATCAGCCCCAGCATTTT. The entire variable domain, with the rest obtained from reference TRBV12-5 and TRBJ1-5, is as follows: DARVTQTPRHKVTEMGQEVTMRCQPILGHNTVFWYRQTMMQGLELLAYFRNRAPLDDSGMPKDRFSAEMPDATLATLKIQPSEPRDSAVYFCASGLQQGDNQPQHFGDGTRLSIL.

The chain combines TRBV2 with TRBJ2-6, with 9 bases aligning to TRBD1. The CDR3 is made up of 17 amino acids. Trimming took 2 bases from V and 0 from J; bases not matched to a gene: 2. The V gene's germline CDR1 is SNHLY and CDR2 FYNNEI. Here the CDR3 DNA reads TGTGCCAGCAGTGAATGGACAGGGGTCTCTGGGGCCAACGTCCTGACTTTC. It encodes CASSEWTGVSGANVLTF.

V gene TRBV7-6 combines with J gene TRBJ2-1; 10 bases are a match to TRBD2. Germline V gene data show CDR1 as SGHVS and CDR2 as FNYEAQ. The CDR3 is 17 residues long. V lost 0 bases, J lost 8 bases, and 10 bases stayed unmatched. CDR3 nucleotides: TGTGCCAGCAGCTTAGCCCCACTAGCGGGATCCCTCGATGAGCAGTTCTTC. It specifies CASSLAPLAGSLDEQFF.

This chain connects TRBV30 to TRBJ1-2; D may be TRBD1 (5 bases). This CDR3 contains 15 residues. Looked up from germline, CDR1 is GTSNPN and CDR2 is SVGIG (reference sequence). The V end lost 1 base, the J end lost 8 bases, and 20 bases lay between the germline ends. The CDR3 loop reads CAWSATGGRSRGYTF. The CDR3 DNA reads as TGTGCCTGGAGTGCGACCGGGGGGAGGTCGAGGGGCTACACCTTC.

The V gene is TRBV28, the J gene TRBJ1-5, with D maybe TRBD1 (6 bases). The ends were cut back, 7 bases at V and 7 bases at J, with 17 bases in the middle. Germline values: CDR1 MDHEN, CDR2 SYDVKM. This CDR3 has 14 amino acids. In DNA, the CDR3 is TGTGCCAGCAAGCAGGGGTCAATAGTCCAGCCCCAGCATTTT. Translation: CASKQGSIVQPQHF. The full variable domain, completed using reference TRBV28 and TRBJ1-5, is DVKVTQSSRYLVKRTGEKVFLECVQDMDHENMFWYRQDPGLGLRLIYFSYDVKMKEKGDIPEGYSVSREKKERFSLILESASTNQTSMYLCASKQGSIVQPQHFGDGTRLSIL.

The chain employs TRBV4-3 and TRBJ2-4; 7 bases fit TRBD1. The germline V gene encodes CDR1 LGHNA and CDR2 YSLEER. J lost 5 bases, V lost 4 bases, and 2 bases had no gene match. The CDR3 is made up of 13 amino acids. The CDR3 here is CASSRGQENIQYF. The CDR3 DNA follows: TGCGCCAGCAGCCGAGGACAGGAAAACATTCAGTACTTC.

For the CDR3, the DNA is TGCGCCAGCAGCCAGGGGGCCGGAGATACGCAGTATTTT. Its protein is CASSQGAGDTQYF. V usage is TRBV4-1 and J usage is TRBJ2-3; tentative D call: TRBD1 (6 bases). V gave up 3 bases and J gave up 5 bases, with 9 bases separating them. The CDR3 is 13 amino acids. Per the germline V gene, CDR1 is MGHRA and CDR2 is YSYEKL.

V is TRBV28 and J is TRBJ2-1; 14 bases line up with TRBD2. CDR3 length: 21 amino acids. The V and J ends lost 5 bases and 0 bases, in that order; junction bases with no gene match: 15. Germline-derived CDR1 and CDR2 are MDHEN and SYDVKM. The CDR3 loop is CASSDRLAGGSGWSSYNEQFF. As DNA, the CDR3 is TGTGCCAGCAGTGACAGACTAGCGGGGGGGAGTGGGTGGAGCTCCTACAATGAGCAGTTCTTC.

This clone was seen only once. V gene TRBV28 combines with J gene TRBJ2-2, with 15 bases that match TRBD2. The trim removed 6 bases at V and 5 bases at J, leaving 7 bases unmatched. The CDR3 has 17 amino acids. Germline CDR1 and CDR2: MDHEN and SYDVKM. As DNA, the CDR3 is TGTGCCAGCAGGAATCCGGGACTAGCGGGAGGAACCGGGGAGCTGTTTTTT. Protein: CASRNPGLAGGTGELFF.

The genes are TRBV28 and TRBJ1-2; D is ambiguous. The length of the CDR3 is 16 residues. Germline V CDR1 and CDR2: MDHEN, SYDVKM. The V end was cut by 3 bases, the J end by 4 bases, with 18 bases between. As DNA, the CDR3 is TGTGCCAGCAGTTTTAGAGACACACGCTTCCTCTATGGCTACACCTTC. As protein: CASSFRDTRFLYGYTF.

The chain's CDR3 is CASSLINSGELFF. The CDR3 coding sequence is TGTGCCAGCAGCTTAATCAATTCCGGGGAGCTGTTTTTT. The rearrangement links TRBV7-3 to TRBJ2-2; D unclear. The V and J ends lost 1 base and 6 bases respectively, with 6 bases between them. CDR1 is SGHTA and CDR2 is FQGTGA in the germline V gene. This CDR3 is 13 amino acids long.

The chain joins TRBV7-3 to TRBJ1-1, with TRBD1 as a possible D gene (6 bases). Per germline, CDR1 SGHTA and CDR2 FQGTGA. CDR3 size: 16 residues. V lost 1 base and J lost 4, with 16 bases in between. The CDR3 protein is CASSLMGALGTTEAFF. The CDR3 coding sequence is TGTGCCAGCAGCTTAATGGGGGCGCTCGGTACCACTGAAGCTTTCTTT.

The rearrangement uses TRBV19 and TRBJ1-5; 12 bases are shared with TRBD1. Germline V gene lookup returns CDR1 LNHDA and CDR2 SQIVND (reference sequence). With 1 base clipped from V and 6 bases from J, the junction kept 7 bases outside the gene matches. This CDR3 comprises 17 residues. The CDR3 sequence: CASSIAPGQGAGQPQHF. DNA of the CDR3: TGTGCCAGTAGTATAGCCCCGGGACAGGGGGCTGGTCAGCCCCAGCATTTT.

The rearrangement links TRBV5-4 to TRBJ1-6, with 7 bases lining up with TRBD1. The junction had 5 bases not matched to a gene; V was cut back by 5 bases and J by 6 bases. The germline CDR1 and CDR2 sequences are SGHNT and YYREEE (reference sequence). CDR3 length equals 14 residues. CDR3 nucleotides: TGTGCCAGCAGTATCGGGACAGTTAATTCACCCCTCCACTTT. Its translation is CASSIGTVNSPLHF.

This clone was observed a few times. V gene TRBV3-1 (or the pseudogene TRBV3-2) combines with J gene TRBJ2-1; D gene uncertain. V was cut by 4 bases and J by 7 bases, with 14 bases left in between. This CDR3 has 14 residues. CDR1 and CDR2 (germline): LGHDT, YNNKEL (reference sequence). This CDR3 reads CASSRRGAVNEQFF. DNA for the CDR3: TGTGCCAGCAGCCGCCGAGGCGCGGTAAATGAGCAGTTCTTC.